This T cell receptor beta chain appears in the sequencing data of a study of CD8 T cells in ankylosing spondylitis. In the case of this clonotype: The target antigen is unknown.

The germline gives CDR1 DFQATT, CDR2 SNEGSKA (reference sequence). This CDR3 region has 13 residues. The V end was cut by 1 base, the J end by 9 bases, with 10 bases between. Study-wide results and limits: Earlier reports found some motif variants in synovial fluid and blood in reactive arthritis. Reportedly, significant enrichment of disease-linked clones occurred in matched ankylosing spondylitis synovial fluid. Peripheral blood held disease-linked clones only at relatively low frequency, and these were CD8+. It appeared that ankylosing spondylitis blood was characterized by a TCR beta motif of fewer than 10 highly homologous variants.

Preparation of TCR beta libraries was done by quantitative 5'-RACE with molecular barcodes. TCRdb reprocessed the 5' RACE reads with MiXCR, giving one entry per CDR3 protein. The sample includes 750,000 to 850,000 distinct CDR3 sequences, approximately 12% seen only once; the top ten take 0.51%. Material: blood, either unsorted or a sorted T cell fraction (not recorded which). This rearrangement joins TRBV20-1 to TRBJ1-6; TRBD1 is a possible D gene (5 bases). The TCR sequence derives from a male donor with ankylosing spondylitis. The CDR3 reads CSARAGTGSPLHF. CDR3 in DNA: TGCAGTGCTAGAGCAGGGACCGGTTCACCCCTCCACTTT.